Shown below are 18 T cell receptor beta chains from a single sample sequenced in a study of blood T cell repertoires in COVID-19. Sequencing used immunoSEQ multiplex PCR; TCRdb keeps in-frame clones, though not all of them. The sample carries 78,000 or so clones, roughly 86% recorded once. The sequenced material came from peripheral blood. The receptors were gathered from a woman between 45 and 60 years old with acute or convalescent COVID-19.

The rearrangement links TRBV7-9 to TRBJ1-5; D remains ambiguous. The CDR3 totals 15 residues. The germline V gene has CDR1 SEHNR and CDR2 FQNEAQ (reference sequence). The ends were cut back, 4 bases at V and 3 bases at J, with 13 bases in the middle. The CDR3 spells CASSSLADPNQPQHF. In DNA form, the CDR3 reads TGTGCCAGCAGCTCCCTAGCGGATCCCAATCAGCCCCAGCATTTT.

The chain combines TRBV5-1 with TRBJ2-2; TRBD1 matches 11 bases. V lost 3 bases, J lost 4 bases, and 2 bases stayed unmatched. The germline V gene has CDR1 SGHRS and CDR2 YFSETQ. This CDR3 contains 15 residues. CDR3 coding DNA: TGCGCCAGCAGCTACGGGACAGGGGGCACCGGGGAGCTGTTTTTT. Amino acids: CASSYGTGGTGELFF.

This clone was observed a single time. V gene TRBV6-8 combines with J gene TRBJ2-2; 12 bases map to TRBD2. Per the germline V gene, CDR1 is MNHGY and CDR2 is SAAAGT. The CDR3 extends over 16 amino acids. V dropped 3 bases and J dropped 4; count of bases not matched to a gene: 3. The CDR3 sequence is CASSYGLAGFTGELFF. As DNA, the CDR3 is TGTGCCAGCAGTTATGGACTAGCGGGGTTCACCGGGGAGCTGTTTTTT.

This rearrangement joins TRBV28 to TRBJ1-2, with D hard to call. Germline V CDR1 and CDR2: MDHEN, SYDVKM. This CDR3 is built from 13 residues. V lost 2 bases, J lost 2 bases, and 6 bases lay in between. The CDR3 coding sequence is TGTGCCAGCAGTTTAAGGGAGAACTATGGCTACACCTTC. Encoded protein: CASSLRENYGYTF.

The gene calls are TRBV18 and TRBJ2-5, with 10 bases aligning to TRBD1. Germline CDR1 KGHSH, CDR2 LQKENI. The CDR3 has 14 residues. V was clipped by 6 bases and J by 4 bases; unmatched bases: 5. The CDR3 sequence: CASSPGQGGETQYF. The CDR3 DNA reads TGTGCCAGCTCTCCCGGACAGGGGGGAGAGACCCAGTACTTC.

The chain couples TRBV14 to TRBJ2-7; 9 bases line up with TRBD1. V lost 4 bases to trimming and J lost 4 bases; unmatched junction nucleotides: 2. Germline CDR1 is SGHDN and CDR2 is FVKESK. The CDR3 contains 13 residues. DNA for the CDR3: TGTGCCAGCAGCCGGGACAGGGCTTACGAGCAGTACTTC. Translation gives CASSRDRAYEQYF.

The chain is built from TRBV4-2 and TRBJ2-3; D perhaps matches TRBD2 (5 bases). The V gene lost 5 bases and the J gene lost 4 bases, with 19 bases spanning the gap. Per the germline V gene, CDR1 is LGHNA and CDR2 is YNFKEQ. CDR3 size: 16 residues. CDR3 sequence (DNA): TGTGCCAGCAGCATCAAGGGAGTGACGGGCGCAGATACGCAGTATTTT. This gives the protein CASSIKGVTGADTQYF.

This clone was found once. The genes are TRBV6-4 and TRBJ2-1; 12 bases align to TRBD2. The CDR3 covers 15 residues. Germline values: CDR1 MRHNA, CDR2 SNTAGT. V trimming: 6 bases; J trimming: 4 bases; junction bases outside the gene matches: 4. The CDR3 DNA sequence: TGTGCCAGCAGCAGGACTAGCGGGGAATACAATGAGCAGTTCTTC. It specifies CASSRTSGEYNEQFF.

The chain carries TRBV7-8 and TRBJ2-7; D gene ambiguous. The CDR3 length is 15 residues. The germline CDR1 and CDR2 sequences are SGHVS and FQNEAQ. Deletions cut 3 bases from V and 5 bases from J, with 17 bases between. As DNA, the CDR3 is TGTGCCAGCAGCTTCGCTCAACCCCTAACAGACGAGCAGTACTTC. It specifies CASSFAQPLTDEQYF.

This clone was seen just once. This sequence joins TRBV19 and TRBJ2-7, with 12 bases identical to TRBD2. Germline CDR1 is LNHDA and CDR2 is SQIVND (reference sequence). This CDR3 region has 16 residues. V lost 4 bases to trimming and J lost 0 bases; unmatched junction nucleotides: 4. Written as DNA, the CDR3 is TGTGCCAGTAGTAAGATGACTAGCGGGAGCTCCTACGAGCAGTACTTC. Its protein is CASSKMTSGSSYEQYF.

The J gene is TRBJ2-1, the V gene TRBV3-1 (or the pseudogene TRBV3-2); tentatively, D is TRBD1 (5 bases). CDR1 and CDR2 (germline): LGHDT, YNNKEL (reference sequence). The CDR3 sequence is 12 residues long. Trimming shortened V by 4 bases and J by 6 bases, and 7 bases separated the two germline ends. The CDR3 region is CASSRTPNEQFF. CDR3 coding DNA: TGTGCCAGCAGCCGGACACCCAATGAGCAGTTCTTC.

This chain links TRBV19 with TRBJ2-3; D is unclear. Germline V gene lookup returns CDR1 LNHDA and CDR2 SQIVND (reference sequence). There are 12 residues in the CDR3. V shed 7 bases and J shed 0 bases, with 5 bases lying between them. The CDR3 nucleotides read TGTGCCAGTAAGACTAGCACAGATACGCAGTATTTT. It codes for CASKTSTDTQYF.

The chain employs TRBV19 and TRBJ2-1; TRBD2 agrees at 8 bases. The ends lost 7 bases at V and 7 bases at J; junction bases unmatched: 9. Germline CDR1 and CDR2: LNHDA and SQIVND (reference sequence). The length of the CDR3 is 14 residues. Here the CDR3 reads CASNPAGGSNEQFF. The CDR3 region has the DNA TGTGCCAGTAACCCCGCGGGAGGATCTAATGAGCAGTTCTTC.

The V and J genes are TRBV11-2 and TRBJ2-7; no firm D call. The CDR3 runs 13 residues. The germline CDR1 and CDR2 sequences are SGHAT and FQNNGV. Trimming shortened V by 1 base and J by 7 bases, and 11 bases separated the two germline ends. The CDR3 region is CASSLGGLWEQYF. Here the CDR3 DNA reads TGTGCCAGCAGCTTAGGCGGTTTGTGGGAGCAGTACTTC.

The gene calls are TRBV29-1 and TRBJ2-3, with 7 nucleotides matching TRBD1. This CDR3 has 12 residues. The germline V gene has CDR1 SQVTM and CDR2 ANQGSEA. J gave up 4 bases and V 7 bases, and 5 bases lay outside the gene matches. This chain's CDR3 is CSGRDSSDTQYF. The CDR3 nucleotides are TGCAGCGGCCGGGACAGCTCAGATACGCAGTATTTT.

The gene calls are TRBV9 and TRBJ1-1, with D perhaps matching TRBD1 (5 bases). The CDR3 is made up of 12 amino acids. V lost 0 bases, J lost 6 bases, and 6 bases lay in between. Germline CDR1 is SGDLS and CDR2 is YYNGEE. The CDR3 protein is CASSVGGAEAFF. Here the CDR3 DNA reads TGTGCCAGCAGCGTAGGGGGGGCTGAAGCTTTCTTT.

This sequence joins TRBV14 and TRBJ2-7; D is perhaps TRBD1 (6 bases). CDR1 and CDR2 from the germline V gene are SGHDN and FVKESK. V lost 4 bases and J lost 4, with 20 bases in between. The CDR3 consists of 16 residues. The CDR3 DNA reads TGTGCCAGCAGCCCTACAAAATATAGCCAGGGGTACGAGCAGTACTTC. This encodes CASSPTKYSQGYEQYF.

J is TRBJ1-6 and V is TRBV19; TRBD1 might be the D (6 bases). Germline V gene lookup returns CDR1 LNHDA and CDR2 SQIVND (reference sequence). Between the trimmed V and J ends, which lost 7 bases and 6 bases, there was a span of 16 bases. This CDR3 comprises 15 residues. This chain's CDR3 is CASIQDSQSNSPLHF. The CDR3 DNA follows: TGTGCCAGTATCCAGGACAGCCAGAGTAATTCACCCCTCCACTTT.